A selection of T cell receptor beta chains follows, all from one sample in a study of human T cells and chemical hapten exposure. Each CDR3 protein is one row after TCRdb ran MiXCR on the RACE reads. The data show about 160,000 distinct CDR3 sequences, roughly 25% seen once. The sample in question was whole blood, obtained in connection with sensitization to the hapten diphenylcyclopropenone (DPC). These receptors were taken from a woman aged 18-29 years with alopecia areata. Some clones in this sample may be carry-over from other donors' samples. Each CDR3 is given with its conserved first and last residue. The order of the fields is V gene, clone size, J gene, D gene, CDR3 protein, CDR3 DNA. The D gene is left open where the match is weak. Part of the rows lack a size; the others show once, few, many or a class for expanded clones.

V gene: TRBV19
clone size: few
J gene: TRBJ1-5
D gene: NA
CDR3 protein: CASSSQGQQPQHF
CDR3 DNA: TGTGCCAGTAGTAGCCAGGGTCAACAGCCCCAGCATTTT

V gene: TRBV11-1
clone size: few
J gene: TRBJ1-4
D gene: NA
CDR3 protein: CASSLWRINEKLFF
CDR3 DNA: TGTGCCAGCAGCTTATGGCGGATTAATGAAAAACTGTTTTTT

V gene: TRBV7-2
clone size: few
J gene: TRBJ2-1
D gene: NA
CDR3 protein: CASSFGTKNYNEQFF
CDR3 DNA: TGTGCCAGCAGCTTTGGGACCAAAAATTACAATGAGCAGTTCTTC

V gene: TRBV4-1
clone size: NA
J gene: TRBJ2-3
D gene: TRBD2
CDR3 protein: CASRFYLAGGPTDTQYF
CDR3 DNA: TGCGCCAGCCGATTTTATTTAGCGGGAGGGCCCACAGATACGCAGTATTTT

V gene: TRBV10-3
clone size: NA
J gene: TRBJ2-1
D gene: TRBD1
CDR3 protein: CAIRSDRGNEQFF
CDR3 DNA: TGTGCCATCAGGTCGGACAGGGGGAATGAGCAGTTCTTC

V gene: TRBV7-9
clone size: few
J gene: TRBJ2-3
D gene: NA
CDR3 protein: CASRAITDTQYF
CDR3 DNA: TGTGCCAGCAGGGCCATCACAGATACGCAGTATTTT

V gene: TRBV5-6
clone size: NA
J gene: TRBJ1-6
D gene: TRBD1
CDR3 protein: CASSLRQGRVSPLHF
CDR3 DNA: TGTGCCAGCAGCTTGAGACAGGGGAGAGTTTCACCCCTCCACTTT

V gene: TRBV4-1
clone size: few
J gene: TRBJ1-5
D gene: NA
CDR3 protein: CASSQGRGSNQPQHF
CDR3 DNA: TGCGCCAGCAGCCAAGGCAGGGGAAGCAATCAGCCCCAGCATTTT

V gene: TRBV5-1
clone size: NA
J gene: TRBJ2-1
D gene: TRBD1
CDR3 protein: CASSLDLTGRNEQFF
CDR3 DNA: TGCGCCAGCAGCTTGGATTTGACAGGGCGGAATGAGCAGTTCTTC

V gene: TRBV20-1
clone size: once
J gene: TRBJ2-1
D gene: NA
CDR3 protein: CSASRLGQDSNEQFF
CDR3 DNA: TGCAGTGCTAGTAGGTTGGGACAAGATTCCAATGAGCAGTTCTTC

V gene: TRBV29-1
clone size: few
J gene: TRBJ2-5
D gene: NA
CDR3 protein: CSVEKEETQYF
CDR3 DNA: TGCAGCGTTGAAAAGGAGGAGACCCAGTACTTC

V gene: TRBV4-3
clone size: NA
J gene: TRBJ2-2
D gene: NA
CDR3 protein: CASSQAPRGAGTGELFF
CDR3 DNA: TGTGCCAGCAGCCAAGCCCCAAGAGGGGCGGGGACCGGGGAGCTGTTTTTT

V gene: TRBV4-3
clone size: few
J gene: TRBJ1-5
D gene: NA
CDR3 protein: CASSQDRADNQPQHF
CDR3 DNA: TGCGCCAGCAGCCAAGACAGGGCTGACAATCAGCCCCAGCATTTT

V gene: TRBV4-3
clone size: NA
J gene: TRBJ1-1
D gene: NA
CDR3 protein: CASSPVVNTEAFF
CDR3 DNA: TGCGCCAGCAGCCCAGTCGTGAACACTGAAGCTTTCTTT

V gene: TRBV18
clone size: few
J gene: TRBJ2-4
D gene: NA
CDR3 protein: CASSPTTGQEGAKNIQYF
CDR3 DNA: TGTGCCAGCTCACCCACGACAGGGCAGGAGGGAGCCAAAAACATTCAGTACTTC

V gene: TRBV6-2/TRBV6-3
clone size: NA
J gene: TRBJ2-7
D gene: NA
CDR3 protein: CASSWTVYEQYF
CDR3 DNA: TGTGCCAGCAGTTGGACGGTCTACGAGCAGTACTTC

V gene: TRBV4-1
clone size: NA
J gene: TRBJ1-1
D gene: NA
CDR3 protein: CASSQPDRQWEAFF
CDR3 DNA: TGCGCCAGCAGCCAGCCCGACAGGCAATGGGAAGCTTTCTTT

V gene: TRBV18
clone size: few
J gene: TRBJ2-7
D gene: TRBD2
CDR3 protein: CASSALAGGYEQYF
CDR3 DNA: TGTGCCAGCTCAGCCCTAGCGGGAGGGTACGAGCAGTACTTC

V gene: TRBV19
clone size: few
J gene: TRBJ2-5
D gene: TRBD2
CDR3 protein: CASSAGTTWGETQYF
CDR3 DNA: TGTGCCAGTTCCGCAGGGACTACCTGGGGGGAGACCCAGTACTTC

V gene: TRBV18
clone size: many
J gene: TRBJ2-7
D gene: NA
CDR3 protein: CASSPLGDEQYF
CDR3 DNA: TGTGCCAGCTCACCTTTAGGGGACGAGCAGTACTTC